This entry features one T cell receptor beta chain sequence. Its matching antigen is unknown. Unstimulated regulatory T cells (CD4+CD25+CD127-), CD4+CD25- non-regulatory cells, CD4 and CD8 cells were FACS-sorted from thawed PBMCs. CDR1 is SGHDN and CDR2 is FVKESK in the germline V gene. The CDR3 is 13 residues long. With 4 bases removed from V and 3 bases from J, the gap between germline ends came to 10 bases. This entry is derived from a study of Tregs in tolerant kidney transplant recipients. Study-wide results and limits: Biological reproducibility was not directly addressed, but technical replication error appeared minimal.

Using immunoSEQ multiplex PCR, the repertoire was profiled, and TCRdb retains in-frame clones only, with some absent. The table includes about 60,000 clones, over 85% detected once. Specimen: CD8+ T cells from blood, collected before the transplant. The sequence derives from a human donor who received a combined kidney and bone marrow transplant. The chain carries TRBV14 and TRBJ2-7; D is unresolved. CDR3: CASSPSYGYEQYF. As DNA, the CDR3 is TGTGCCAGCAGCCCCTCGTACGGCTACGAGCAGTACTTC.